The 22 T cell receptor beta chains below come from one sample, sequenced in a study of T cell clones after liver transplantation. The method was immunoSEQ multiplex PCR; TCRdb's version includes in-frame clones alone and lacks a portion of them. This repertoire shows about 85,000 clones, about 82% found once; its top ten account for around 0.5%. The sample here was CD4+ T cells from blood, taken about 46 months after liver transplant. These TCRs come from a human patient who received a liver transplant. Some of the T cells may derive from the graft donor.

The genes are TRBV30 and TRBJ1-2; maybe TRBD1 (6 bases). Trimming left V 0 bases short and J 8 bases short, with 16 bases between. The CDR3 totals 14 residues. Germline V gives CDR1 GTSNPN, CDR2 SVGIG (reference sequence). Here the CDR3 DNA reads TGTGCCTGGAGTGTAAGGGGGACCCCCTTCGGCTACACCTTC. Its translation is CAWSVRGTPFGYTF.

This clone was observed a single time. The rearrangement uses TRBV7-2 and TRBJ2-2; unclear D gene. The CDR3 is 14 amino acids. The V end was cut by 3 bases, the J end by 4 bases, with 9 bases between. Germline CDR1 is SGHTA and CDR2 is FQGNSA. This CDR3 is CASSFTSSTGELFF. DNA for the CDR3: TGTGCCAGCAGCTTCACCTCATCCACCGGGGAGCTGTTTTTT.

This CDR3 is CASSVSGRAQFF. In nucleotides, the CDR3 is TGTGCCAGCAGCGTTAGCGGGAGGGCCCAGTTCTTC. The chain combines TRBV7-2 with TRBJ2-1; 11 positions agree with TRBD2. Per the germline V gene, CDR1 is SGHTA and CDR2 is FQGNSA. The CDR3 is 12 residues long. Trimming cost V 5 bases and J 13 bases; bases outside gene matches: 4.

The rearrangement links TRBV19 to TRBJ1-5; 7 bases are a match to TRBD1. This CDR3 region has 14 residues. V was clipped by 7 bases and J by 7 bases; unmatched bases: 10. The germline CDR1 and CDR2 sequences are LNHDA and SQIVND (reference sequence). CDR3: CASTTDRVDQPQHF. CDR3 nucleotide sequence: TGTGCCAGTACCACTGACAGGGTGGACCAGCCCCAGCATTTT.

This rearrangement joins TRBV7-5 to TRBJ2-7; the DNA was not used to check the table's D call, TRBD2. TRBV7-5 is labeled a pseudogene. This CDR3 comprises 16 residues. CDR3: CARSPTTSGRPYEQYF. The CDR3 DNA sequence: TGTGCCAGAAGCCCGACCACTAGCGGGAGGCCCTACGAGCAGTACTTC.

The chain joins TRBV28 to TRBJ2-2; D gene ambiguous. CDR1 is MDHEN and CDR2 is SYDVKM in the germline V gene. The ends were cut back, 3 bases at V and 2 bases at J, with 7 bases in the middle. The CDR3 is 14 amino acids. The CDR3 reads CASSFRANTGELFF. CDR3 nucleotide sequence: TGTGCCAGCAGTTTCCGGGCCAACACCGGGGAGCTGTTTTTT.

This clone appeared once. The sample carries other DNA sequences with the same CDR3. The rearrangement uses TRBV28 and TRBJ2-1; D unresolved. This CDR3 has 12 amino acids. CDR1 and CDR2 from the germline V gene are MDHEN and SYDVKM. Trimming cost V 3 bases and J 4 bases, with 4 bases left between them. CDR3 region: CASSLGYNEQFF. The DNA of the CDR3 is TGTGCCAGCAGTTTGGGGTACAATGAGCAGTTCTTC. Variable domain in full (rest from reference TRBV28 and TRBJ2-1): DVKVTQSSRYLVKRTGEKVFLECVQDMDHENMFWYRQDPGLGLRLIYFSYDVKMKEKGDIPEGYSVSREKKERFSLILESASTNQTSMYLCASSLGYNEQFFGPGTRLTVL.

V gene TRBV27 combines with J gene TRBJ1-5; perhaps TRBD1 as D (6 bases). The germline V gene has CDR1 MNHEY and CDR2 SMNVEV (reference sequence). V dropped 5 bases and J dropped 7 bases, with 15 bases sitting between them. The CDR3 consists of 14 residues. The chain's CDR3 is CASSLPQGWQPQHF. The CDR3, as DNA: TGTGCCAGCAGTCTCCCACAGGGTTGGCAGCCCCAGCATTTT.

This clone occurred a few times. This chain links TRBV5-5 with TRBJ1-4, with D possibly TRBD1 on 5 matching bases. V lost 2 bases and J lost 10, with 9 bases in between. The CDR3 runs 12 residues. The germline V gene encodes CDR1 SGHKS and CDR2 YYEKEE (reference sequence). CDR3 DNA: TGTGCCAGCAGCTTTCAGGGCGGAAAACTGTTTTTT. It is translated as CASSFQGGKLFF.

The CDR3 DNA follows: TGCGCCAGCAGCCAAGAGAGGGGAGAATCGCGGTATGGCTACACCTTC. This encodes CASSQERGESRYGYTF. The chain is built from TRBV4-3 and TRBJ1-2, with D perhaps TRBD1 (5 bases). The CDR3 spans 16 residues. Germline V gene sequence: CDR1 LGHNA, CDR2 YSLEER. V shed 0 bases and J shed 5 bases, with 16 bases lying between them.

This chain uses TRBV18 with TRBJ2-1, with D possibly being TRBD2 (6 bases). Germline V gene data show CDR1 as KGHSH and CDR2 as LQKENI. The CDR3 runs to 15 residues. Trimming cost V 1 base and J 3 bases, with 10 bases left between them. CDR3 nucleotides: TGTGCCAGCTCACCACTAGCGGAAAACTACAATGAGCAGTTCTTC. Translated, it gives CASSPLAENYNEQFF. The variable domain in full, completed from reference TRBV18 and TRBJ2-1, reads NAGVMQNPRHLVRRRGQEARLRCSPMKGHSHVYWYRQLPEEGLKFMVYLQKENIIDESGMPKERFSAEFPKEGPSILRIQQVVRGDSAAYFCASSPLAENYNEQFFGPGTRLTVL.

This sequence joins TRBV29-1 and TRBJ1-1; D may be TRBD1 (6 bases). This CDR3 is built from 11 residues. Germline V CDR1 and CDR2: SQVTM, ANQGSEA. Trimming stripped 6 bases from V and 1 base from J, with 6 bases between. Here the CDR3 DNA reads TGCAGCGTGGACAGGAACACTGAAGCTTTCTTT. This translates into CSVDRNTEAFF.

J is TRBJ1-4 and V is TRBV28, with D possibly being TRBD1 (5 bases). The CDR3 length is 12 residues. CDR1 and CDR2 (germline): MDHEN, SYDVKM. V shed 7 bases and J shed 7 bases, with 10 bases lying between them. The CDR3 is CASTQGGEKLFF. CDR3 in DNA: TGTGCCAGCACCCAGGGCGGTGAAAAACTGTTTTTT.

The V call is TRBV28, the J call TRBJ2-7; TRBD2 aligns across 12 bases. There are 15 residues in the CDR3. The J segment lost 12 bases and the V segment lost 5 bases, leaving 14 bases of the junction unmatched. Germline V gene lookup returns CDR1 MDHEN and CDR2 SYDVKM. The CDR3 DNA reads as TGTGCCAGCAGTCCCTCGACTAGCGGGAGATGGGGGGGGTACTTC. As protein: CASSPSTSGRWGGYF.

The chain carries TRBV11-2 and TRBJ2-1; the D gene is possibly TRBD2 (7 bases). This CDR3 contains 15 residues. The V gene's germline CDR1 is SGHAT and CDR2 FQNNGV. Between the trimmed V and J ends, which lost 3 bases and 6 bases, there was a span of 15 bases. The CDR3 nucleotides are TGTGCCAGCAGCTTGGGGGCGGGAGTGGCCAATGAGCAGTTCTTC. Translating gives CASSLGAGVANEQFF.

The chain combines TRBV30 with TRBJ2-5, with 15 bases matching TRBD2. Germline assignment: CDR1 GTSNPN and CDR2 SVGIG (reference sequence). Germline trimming cut 5 bases from V and 5 bases from J; bases unmatched to any gene: 15. The CDR3 has 18 amino acids. This CDR3 is CAWGYKRGLAGGRETQYF. The CDR3 nucleotides are TGTGCCTGGGGGTACAAAAGAGGACTAGCGGGAGGGCGGGAGACCCAGTACTTC.

The sample holds one count of this clone. The chain combines TRBV5-4 with TRBJ2-7, with TRBD1 identical over 7 bases. This CDR3 is 15 amino acids long. Germline CDR1 reads SGHNT; CDR2 reads YYREEE (reference sequence). V lost 1 base, J lost 2 bases, and 6 bases stayed unmatched. CDR3 sequence (DNA): TGTGCCAGCAGCTTGATAGGACAGGCGGCCTACGAGCAGTACTTC. It is translated as CASSLIGQAAYEQYF.

This clone was observed a few times. At one end the junction does not follow the germline gene, possibly because of a read error. The chain recombines TRBV7-2 with TRBJ1-1; tentatively, D is TRBD1 (5 bases). CDR1 is SGHTA and CDR2 is FQGNSA in the germline V gene. The length of the CDR3 is 15 residues. CDR3 sequence (DNA): TGTGCCAGCAGTTTAGCGTTTACAGGCAACACTGAAGCTTTCTTT. Amino acid sequence: CASSLAFTGNTEAFF.

V is TRBV18 and J is TRBJ2-5; D is unclear. This CDR3 has 11 residues. CDR1 and CDR2 (germline): KGHSH, LQKENI. Trimming took 3 bases from V and 5 from J, leaving 4 bases between them. CDR3 nucleotide sequence: TGTGCCAGCTCACCGGCGGAGACCCAGTACTTC. Translating it yields CASSPAETQYF. The complete variable domain, with remaining parts taken from reference TRBV18 and TRBJ2-5, reads NAGVMQNPRHLVRRRGQEARLRCSPMKGHSHVYWYRQLPEEGLKFMVYLQKENIIDESGMPKERFSAEFPKEGPSILRIQQVVRGDSAAYFCASSPAETQYFGPGTRLLVL.

The chain recombines TRBV9 with TRBJ2-3, with unresolved D. The V end was cut by 0 bases, the J end by 6 bases, with 14 bases between. The germline V gene encodes CDR1 SGDLS and CDR2 YYNGEE. The CDR3 has 15 amino acids. CDR3 in amino acids: CASSVVVGDADTQYF. In nucleotides, the CDR3 is TGTGCCAGCAGCGTAGTTGTGGGTGACGCCGATACGCAGTATTTT.

The chain combines TRBV19 with TRBJ2-7, with 11 bases identical to TRBD2. Germline V gives CDR1 LNHDA, CDR2 SQIVND (reference sequence). The CDR3 has 15 amino acids. J gave up 2 bases and V 3 bases, and 3 bases lay outside the gene matches. The CDR3, as DNA: TGTGCCAGTAGTATTACTAGCGGGAGTACCTACGAGCAGTACTTC. Its protein product is CASSITSGSTYEQYF.

This clone was recorded at least ten times. The J gene is TRBJ1-2, the V gene TRBV6-5, with a possible D match to TRBD1 (6 bases). This CDR3 comprises 15 residues. With 0 bases removed from V and 8 bases from J, the gap between germline ends came to 16 bases. CDR1 and CDR2 (germline): MNHEY, SVGAGI. The CDR3 nucleotides read TGTGCCAGCAGTTACTCGAGGCGGGGGGCTGGAGGCTACACCTTC. Its translation: CASSYSRRGAGGYTF.